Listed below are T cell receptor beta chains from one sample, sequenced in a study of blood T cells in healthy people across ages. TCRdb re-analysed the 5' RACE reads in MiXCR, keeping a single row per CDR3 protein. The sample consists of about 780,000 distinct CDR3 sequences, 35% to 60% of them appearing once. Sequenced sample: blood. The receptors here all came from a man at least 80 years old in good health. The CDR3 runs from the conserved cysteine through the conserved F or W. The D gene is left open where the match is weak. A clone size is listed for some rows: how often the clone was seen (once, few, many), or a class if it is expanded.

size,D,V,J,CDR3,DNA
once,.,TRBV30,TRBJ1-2,CAWSVNMATYGYTF,TGTGCCTGGAGTGTAAATATGGCTACCTATGGCTACACCTTC
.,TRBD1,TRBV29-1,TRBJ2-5,CSVSGTGEETQYF,TGCAGCGTCTCCGGGACAGGGGAAGAGACCCAGTACTTC
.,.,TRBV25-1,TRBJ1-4,CASSELRGGEKLFF,TGTGCCAGCAGTGAATTAAGGGGAGGTGAAAAACTGTTTTTT
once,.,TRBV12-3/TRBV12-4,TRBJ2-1,CASSRDLISEQFF,TGTGCCAGCAGTCGGGACCTGATCAGTGAGCAGTTCTTC
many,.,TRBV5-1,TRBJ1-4,CASSHYSDSDEKLFF,TGCGCCAGCAGTCATTACTCTGACTCGGATGAAAAACTGTTTTTT
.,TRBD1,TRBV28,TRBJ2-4,CASSLGTGRGFGAKNIQYF,TGTGCCAGCAGCCTAGGGACAGGGAGAGGTTTTGGAGCCAAAAACATTCAGTACTTC
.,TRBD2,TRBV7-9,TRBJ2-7,CASSSGTSGFYEQYF,TGTGCCAGCAGCTCCGGGACTAGCGGCTTCTACGAGCAGTACTTC
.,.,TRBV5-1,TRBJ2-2,CASSSKEGSTGELFF,TGCGCCAGCAGCAGTAAAGAGGGGTCCACCGGGGAGCTGTTTTTT
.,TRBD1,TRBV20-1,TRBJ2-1,CSARDPRTGALGQETQFF,TGCAGTGCTAGAGATCCCCGGACAGGAGCCTTGGGCCAAGAGACCCAGTTCTTC
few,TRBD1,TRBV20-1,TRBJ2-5,CSARDPSGGGFETQYF,TGCAGTGCTAGAGATCCCTCAGGGGGCGGCTTTGAGACCCAGTACTTC
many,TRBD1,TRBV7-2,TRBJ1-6,CASSIDRGGSPLHF,TGTGCCAGCAGCATTGACAGGGGAGGATCACCCCTCCACTTT
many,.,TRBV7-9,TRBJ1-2,CASRPRDGDYGYTF,TGTGCCAGCAGACCTCGGGACGGTGACTATGGCTACACCTTC
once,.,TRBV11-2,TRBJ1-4,CASSNVGPGKLFF,TGTGCCAGCAGCAACGTAGGCCCGGGGAAACTGTTTTTT
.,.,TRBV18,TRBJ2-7,CASSPGRDYEQYF,TGTGCCAGCTCACCAGGCAGGGACTACGAGCAGTACTTC
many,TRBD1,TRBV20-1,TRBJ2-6,CSAQWTGSGANVLTF,TGCAGTGCGCAATGGACAGGGTCTGGGGCCAACGTCCTGACTTTC
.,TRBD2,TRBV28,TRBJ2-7,CASTGLAGVSEQYF,TGTGCCAGCACCGGACTAGCGGGAGTATCCGAGCAGTACTTC
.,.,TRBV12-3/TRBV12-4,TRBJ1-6,CASSGGSYNSPLHF,TGTGCCAGCAGCGGGGGGTCCTATAATTCACCCCTCCACTTT
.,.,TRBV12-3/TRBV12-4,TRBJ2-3,CASSSPRQPSADTQYF,TGTGCCAGCAGTTCCCCAAGGCAACCTAGCGCAGATACGCAGTATTTT
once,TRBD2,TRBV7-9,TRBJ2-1,CAIRVAGNNEQFF,TGTGCCATTCGGGTAGCGGGTAACAATGAGCAGTTCTTC
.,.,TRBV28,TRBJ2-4,CASIFRDRNIQYF,TGTGCCAGCATTTTTCGGGATCGAAACATTCAGTACTTC
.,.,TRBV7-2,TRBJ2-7,CASSYDASVSYEQYF,TGTGCCAGCAGCTACGACGCCAGTGTATCCTACGAGCAGTACTTC
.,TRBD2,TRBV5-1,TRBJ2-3,CASSPGGTTFSTDTQYF,TGCGCCAGCAGCCCGGGAGGTACGACCTTTAGCACAGATACGCAGTATTTT
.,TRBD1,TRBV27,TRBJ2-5,CASGDDREETQYF,TGTGCCAGCGGGGACGACAGGGAAGAGACCCAGTACTTC
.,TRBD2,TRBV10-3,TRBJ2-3,CAISAMAGEGDTQYF,TGTGCCATCAGTGCTATGGCGGGGGAGGGAGATACGCAGTATTTT
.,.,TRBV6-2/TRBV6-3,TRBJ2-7,CASSSQDSYEQYF,TGTGCCAGCAGTTCCCAGGACTCCTACGAGCAGTACTTC
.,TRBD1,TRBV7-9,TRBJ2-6,CASSLEGAPSGANVLTF,TGTGCCAGCAGCCTAGAGGGGGCCCCTTCTGGGGCCAACGTCCTGACTTTC
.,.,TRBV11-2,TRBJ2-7,CASSHTTGPFYEQYF,TGTGCCAGCAGCCACACAACAGGGCCCTTCTACGAGCAGTACTTC
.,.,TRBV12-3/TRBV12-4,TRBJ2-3,CASSRLVAESTDTQYF,TGTGCCAGCAGCCGCCTTGTAGCGGAGAGCACAGATACGCAGTATTTT
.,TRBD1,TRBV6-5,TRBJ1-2,CASSYGTGGNFGYTF,TGTGCCAGCAGTTACGGGACAGGGGGTAACTTTGGCTACACCTTC
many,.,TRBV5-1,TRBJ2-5,CASSLGFRDGLQETQYF,TGCGCCAGCAGCTTGGGCTTCCGGGACGGACTACAAGAGACCCAGTACTTC
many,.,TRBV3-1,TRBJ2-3,CASSQVRDSDTQYF,TGTGCCAGCAGCCAAGTCCGGGACTCCGATACGCAGTATTTT
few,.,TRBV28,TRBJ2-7,CASSFWGRQWEQYF,TGTGCCAGCAGTTTCTGGGGTCGTCAGTGGGAGCAGTACTTC
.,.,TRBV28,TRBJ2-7,CASRPQGLSYEQYF,TGTGCCAGCAGACCCCAGGGACTGTCCTACGAGCAGTACTTC
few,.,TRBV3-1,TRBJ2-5,CASSQVEGKTQYF,TGTGCCAGCAGCCAAGTGGAGGGGAAGACCCAGTACTTC
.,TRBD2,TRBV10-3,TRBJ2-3,CAIRVTSGTDTQYF,TGTGCCATCAGGGTGACTAGCGGCACAGATACGCAGTATTTT
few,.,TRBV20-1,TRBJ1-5,CSARDQGNQPQHF,TGCAGTGCTAGAGACCAGGGCAATCAGCCCCAGCATTTT
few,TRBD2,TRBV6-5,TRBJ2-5,CASSPRTSGEETQYF,TGTGCCAGCAGTCCACGGACTAGCGGGGAAGAGACCCAGTACTTC
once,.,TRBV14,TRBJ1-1,CASSQKVGQTMNTEAFF,TGTGCCAGCAGCCAAAAAGTTGGACAGACCATGAACACTGAAGCTTTCTTT
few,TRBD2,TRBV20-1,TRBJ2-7,CSARDRLTSGSPPYEQYF,TGCAGTGCTAGAGATCGGTTGACTAGCGGGAGTCCCCCCTACGAGCAGTACTTC
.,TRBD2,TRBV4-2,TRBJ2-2,CASSQDIAGGPAGELFF,TGTGCCAGCAGCCAAGATATAGCGGGAGGGCCCGCCGGGGAGCTGTTTTTT
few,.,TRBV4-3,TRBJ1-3,CASSQAFRDAGGGNTIYF,TGCGCCAGCAGCCAAGCCTTCCGGGACGCCGGAGGAGGAAACACCATATATTTT